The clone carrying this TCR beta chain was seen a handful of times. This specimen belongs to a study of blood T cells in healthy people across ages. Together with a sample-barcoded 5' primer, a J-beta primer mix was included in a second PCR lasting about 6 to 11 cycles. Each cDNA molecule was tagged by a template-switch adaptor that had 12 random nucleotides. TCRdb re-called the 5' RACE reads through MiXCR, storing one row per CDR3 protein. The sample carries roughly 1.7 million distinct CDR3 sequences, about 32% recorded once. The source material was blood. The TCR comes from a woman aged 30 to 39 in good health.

The DNA of the CDR3 is TGTGCCAGCAGCAATATAGGGACAGGGCCAATCGATGAGCAGTTCTTC. Protein product: CASSNIGTGPIDEQFF. The J gene is TRBJ2-1, the V gene TRBV21-1; the listed D gene, TRBD1, was not tested against the DNA. TRBV21-1 is annotated as a pseudogene. CDR3 length equals 16 residues.